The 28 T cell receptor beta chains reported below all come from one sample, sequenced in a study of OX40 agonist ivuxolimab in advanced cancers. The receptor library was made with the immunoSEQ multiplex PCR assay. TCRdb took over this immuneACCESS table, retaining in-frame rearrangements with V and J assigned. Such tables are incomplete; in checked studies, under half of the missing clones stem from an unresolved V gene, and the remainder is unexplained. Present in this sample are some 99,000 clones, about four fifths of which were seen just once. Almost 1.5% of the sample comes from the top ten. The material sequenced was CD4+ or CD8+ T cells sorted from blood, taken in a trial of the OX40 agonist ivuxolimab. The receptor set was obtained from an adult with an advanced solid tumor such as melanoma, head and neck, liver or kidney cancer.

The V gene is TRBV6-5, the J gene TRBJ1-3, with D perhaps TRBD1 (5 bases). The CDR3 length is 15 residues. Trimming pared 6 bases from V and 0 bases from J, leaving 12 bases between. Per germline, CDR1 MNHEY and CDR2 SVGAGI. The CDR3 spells CASSRGGSSGNTIYF. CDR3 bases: TGTGCCAGCAGCCGGGGCGGCAGCTCTGGAAACACCATATATTTT.

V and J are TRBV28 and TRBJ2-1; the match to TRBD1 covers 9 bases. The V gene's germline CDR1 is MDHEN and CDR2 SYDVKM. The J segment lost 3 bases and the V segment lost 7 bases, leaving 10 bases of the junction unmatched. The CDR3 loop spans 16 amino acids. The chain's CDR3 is CASTSTGTGYYNEQFF. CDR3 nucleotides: TGTGCCAGCACATCCACCGGGACAGGGTACTACAATGAGCAGTTCTTC.

Here the CDR3 reads CASSLYPSQETQYF. CDR3 nucleotides: TGCGCCAGCAGCTTGTACCCATCCCAAGAGACCCAGTACTTC. V is TRBV5-1 and J is TRBJ2-5; no clear D gene. Per germline, CDR1 SGHRS and CDR2 YFSETQ. The CDR3 is made up of 14 amino acids. The V gene lost 1 base and the J gene lost 1 base, with 8 bases spanning the gap.

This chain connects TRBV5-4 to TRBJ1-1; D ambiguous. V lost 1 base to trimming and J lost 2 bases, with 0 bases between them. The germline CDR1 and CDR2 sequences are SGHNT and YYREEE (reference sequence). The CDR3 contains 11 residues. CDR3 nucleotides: TGTGCCAGCAGCTTGAACACTGAAGCTTTCTTT. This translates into CASSLNTEAFF.

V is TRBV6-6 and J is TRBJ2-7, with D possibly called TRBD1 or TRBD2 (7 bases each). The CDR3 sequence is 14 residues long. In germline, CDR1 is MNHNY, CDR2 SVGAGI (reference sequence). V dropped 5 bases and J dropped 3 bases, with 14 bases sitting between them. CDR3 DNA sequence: TGTGCCAGCAGTACCAGGGGGGGAAGCTACGAGCAGTACTTC. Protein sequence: CASSTRGGSYEQYF.

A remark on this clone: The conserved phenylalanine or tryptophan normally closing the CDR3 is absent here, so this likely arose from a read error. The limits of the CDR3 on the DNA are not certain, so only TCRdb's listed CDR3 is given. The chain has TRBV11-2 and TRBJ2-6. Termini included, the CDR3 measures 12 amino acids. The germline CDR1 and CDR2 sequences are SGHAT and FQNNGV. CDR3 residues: CASSLVGRLEVV.

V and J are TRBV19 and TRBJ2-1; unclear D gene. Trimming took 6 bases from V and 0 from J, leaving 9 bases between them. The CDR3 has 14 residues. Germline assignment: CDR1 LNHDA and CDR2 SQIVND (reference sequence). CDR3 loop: CASRDASSYNEQFF. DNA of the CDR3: TGTGCCAGTAGGGACGCCAGCTCCTACAATGAGCAGTTCTTC.

The CDR3 region is CASSQNGGRTEAFF. The CDR3 DNA is TGCGCCAGCAGCCAGAATGGGGGAAGAACTGAAGCTTTCTTT. J is TRBJ1-1 and V is TRBV4-3, with D perhaps matching TRBD1 (5 bases). CDR1 and CDR2 from the germline V gene are LGHNA and YSLEER. The CDR3 length is 14 residues. Trimming took off 3 bases at V and 5 bases at J, with 13 bases between the two ends.

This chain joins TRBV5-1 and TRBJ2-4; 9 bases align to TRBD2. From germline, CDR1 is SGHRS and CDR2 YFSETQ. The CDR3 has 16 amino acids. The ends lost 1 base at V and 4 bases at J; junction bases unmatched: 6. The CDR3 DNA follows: TGCGCCAGCAGCTTGAGGGCGGGAGGGCCTAAAAACATTCAGTACTTC. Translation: CASSLRAGGPKNIQYF.

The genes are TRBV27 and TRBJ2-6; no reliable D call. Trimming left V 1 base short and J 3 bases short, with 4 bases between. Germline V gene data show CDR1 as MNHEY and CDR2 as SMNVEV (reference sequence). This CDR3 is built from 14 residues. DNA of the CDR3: TGTGCCAGCAGTTTATTTTATGGGGCCAACGTCCTGACTTTC. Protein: CASSLFYGANVLTF.

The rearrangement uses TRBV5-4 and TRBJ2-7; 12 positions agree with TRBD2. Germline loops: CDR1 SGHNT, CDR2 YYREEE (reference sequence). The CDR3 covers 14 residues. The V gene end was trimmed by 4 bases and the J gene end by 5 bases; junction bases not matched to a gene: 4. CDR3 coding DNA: TGTGCCAGCAGCCGACTAGCGGGAGTACACGAGCAGTACTTC. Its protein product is CASSRLAGVHEQYF.

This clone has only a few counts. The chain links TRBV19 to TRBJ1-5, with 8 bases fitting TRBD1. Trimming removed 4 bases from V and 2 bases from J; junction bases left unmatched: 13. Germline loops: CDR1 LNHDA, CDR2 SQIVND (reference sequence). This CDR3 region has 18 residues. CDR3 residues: CASSTGQGRRVGNQPQHF. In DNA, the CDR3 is TGTGCCAGTAGTACTGGACAGGGTCGGCGGGTGGGCAATCAGCCCCAGCATTTT.

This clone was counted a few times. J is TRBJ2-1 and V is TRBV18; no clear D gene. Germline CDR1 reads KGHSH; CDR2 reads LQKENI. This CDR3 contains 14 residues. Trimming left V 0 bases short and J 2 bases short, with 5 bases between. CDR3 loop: CASSPPVTYNEQFF. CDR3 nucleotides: TGTGCCAGCTCACCACCCGTTACCTACAATGAGCAGTTCTTC.

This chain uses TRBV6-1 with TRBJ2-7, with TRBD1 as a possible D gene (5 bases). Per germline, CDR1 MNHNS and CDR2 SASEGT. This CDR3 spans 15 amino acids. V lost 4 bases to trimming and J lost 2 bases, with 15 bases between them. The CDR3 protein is CASSGRKGPPYEQYF. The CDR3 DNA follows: TGTGCCAGCAGTGGCCGAAAGGGGCCCCCCTACGAGCAGTACTTC.

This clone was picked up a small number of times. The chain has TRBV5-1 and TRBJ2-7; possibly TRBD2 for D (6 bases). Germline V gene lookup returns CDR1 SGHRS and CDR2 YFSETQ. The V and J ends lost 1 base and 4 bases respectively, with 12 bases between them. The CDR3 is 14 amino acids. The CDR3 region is CASSLSGQVYEQYF. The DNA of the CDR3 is TGCGCCAGCAGCTTGAGCGGGCAGGTGTACGAGCAGTACTTC.

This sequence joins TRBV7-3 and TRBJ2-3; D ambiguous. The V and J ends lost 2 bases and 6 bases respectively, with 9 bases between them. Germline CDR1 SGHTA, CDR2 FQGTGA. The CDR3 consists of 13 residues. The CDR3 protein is CASSLGAGDTQYF. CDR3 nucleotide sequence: TGTGCCAGCAGCTTAGGAGCTGGGGATACGCAGTATTTT.

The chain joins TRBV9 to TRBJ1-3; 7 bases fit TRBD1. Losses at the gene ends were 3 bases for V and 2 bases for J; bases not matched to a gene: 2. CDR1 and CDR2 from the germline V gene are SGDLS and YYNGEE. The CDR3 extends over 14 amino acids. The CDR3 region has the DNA TGTGCCAGCAGCGGTGACAGGGCTGGAAACACCATATATTTT. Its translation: CASSGDRAGNTIYF. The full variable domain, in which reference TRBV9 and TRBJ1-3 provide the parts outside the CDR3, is DSGVTQTPKHLITATGQRVTLRCSPRSGDLSVYWYQQSLDQGLQFLIQYYNGEERAKGNILERFSAQQFPDLHSELNLSSLELGDSALYFCASSGDRAGNTIYFGEGSWLTVV.

The DNA of the CDR3 is TGTGCCTGGACGGGACAGCTGGGGTCCCACGAGCAGTACTTC. Protein product: CAWTGQLGSHEQYF. This chain joins TRBV30 and TRBJ2-7; 7 bases are a match to TRBD1. V lost 4 bases to trimming and J lost 5 bases; unmatched junction nucleotides: 11. CDR3 length equals 14 residues. The germline CDR1 and CDR2 sequences are GTSNPN and SVGIG (reference sequence).

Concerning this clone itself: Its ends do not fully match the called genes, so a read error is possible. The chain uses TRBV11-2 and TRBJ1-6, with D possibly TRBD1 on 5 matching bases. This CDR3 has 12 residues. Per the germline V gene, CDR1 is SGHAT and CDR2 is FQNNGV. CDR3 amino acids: CASSLSGIMPLF. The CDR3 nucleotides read TGTGCCAGCAGCTTATCAGGGATTATGCCTCTTTTT. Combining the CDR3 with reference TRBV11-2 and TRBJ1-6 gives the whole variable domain EAGVAQSPRYKIIEKRQSVAFWCNPISGHATLYWYQQILGQGPKLLIQFQNNGVVDDSQLPKDRFSAERLKGVDSTLKIQPAKLEDSAVYLCASSLSGIMPLFGNGTRLTVT.

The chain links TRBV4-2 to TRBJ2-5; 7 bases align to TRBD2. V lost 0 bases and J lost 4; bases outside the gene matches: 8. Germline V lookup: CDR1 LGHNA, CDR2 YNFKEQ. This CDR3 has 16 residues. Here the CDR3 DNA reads TGTGCCAGCAGCCAAGATCTGGCGGGGGACCCAGAGACCCAGTACTTC. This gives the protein CASSQDLAGDPETQYF.

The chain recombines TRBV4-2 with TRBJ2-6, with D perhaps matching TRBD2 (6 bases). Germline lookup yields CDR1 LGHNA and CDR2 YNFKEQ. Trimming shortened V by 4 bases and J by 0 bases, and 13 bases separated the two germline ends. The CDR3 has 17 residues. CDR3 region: CASSRAGPASGANVLTF. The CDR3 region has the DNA TGTGCCAGCAGCCGGGCGGGACCCGCCTCTGGGGCCAACGTCCTGACTTTC.

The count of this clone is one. Written as DNA, the CDR3 is TGCGCCAGCAGCTTGGCCGGGACAGGGGGCACTGAAGCTTTCTTT. Amino acid sequence: CASSLAGTGGTEAFF. The chain is built from TRBV5-1 and TRBJ1-1; 11 nucleotides match TRBD1. The V gene's germline CDR1 is SGHRS and CDR2 YFSETQ. CDR3 length: 15 residues. V shed 0 bases and J 4 bases; nucleotides not matched to a gene: 2.

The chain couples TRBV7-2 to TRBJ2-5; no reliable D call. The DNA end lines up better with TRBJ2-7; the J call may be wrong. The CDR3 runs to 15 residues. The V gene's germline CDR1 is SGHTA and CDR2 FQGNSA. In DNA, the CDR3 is TGTGCCAGCAGCCCCCGCCGGGTGGGGTTAAGCGAGCAGTACTTC. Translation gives CASSPRRVGLSEQYF.

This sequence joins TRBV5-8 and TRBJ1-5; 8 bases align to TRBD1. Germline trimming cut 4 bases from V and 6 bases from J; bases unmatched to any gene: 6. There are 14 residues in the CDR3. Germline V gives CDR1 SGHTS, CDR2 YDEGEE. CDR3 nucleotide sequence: TGTGCCAGCAGCCTCCGACAGGGGAGTCAGCCCCAGCATTTT. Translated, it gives CASSLRQGSQPQHF.

The CDR3: CASNSPSITSYEQYF. CDR3 DNA: TGTGCCAGCAACTCACCATCTATTACTTCCTACGAGCAGTACTTC. The chain couples TRBV5-6 to TRBJ2-7; unclear D gene. The CDR3 is 15 residues long. CDR1 and CDR2 from the germline V gene are SGHDT and YYEEEE. V dropped 6 bases and J dropped 1 base, with 17 bases sitting between them.

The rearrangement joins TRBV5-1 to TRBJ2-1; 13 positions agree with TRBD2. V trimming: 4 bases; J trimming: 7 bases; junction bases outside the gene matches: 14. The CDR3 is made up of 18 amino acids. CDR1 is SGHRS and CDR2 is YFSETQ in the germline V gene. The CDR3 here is CASSRDATSGRRRNEQFF. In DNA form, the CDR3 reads TGCGCCAGCAGCCGAGATGCGACTAGCGGGAGGCGAAGGAATGAGCAGTTCTTC.

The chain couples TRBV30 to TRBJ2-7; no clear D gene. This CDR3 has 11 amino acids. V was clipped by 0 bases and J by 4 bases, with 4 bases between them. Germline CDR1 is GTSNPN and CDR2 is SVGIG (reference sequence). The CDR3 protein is CAWSVLYEQYF. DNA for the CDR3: TGTGCCTGGAGTGTACTATACGAGCAGTACTTC.

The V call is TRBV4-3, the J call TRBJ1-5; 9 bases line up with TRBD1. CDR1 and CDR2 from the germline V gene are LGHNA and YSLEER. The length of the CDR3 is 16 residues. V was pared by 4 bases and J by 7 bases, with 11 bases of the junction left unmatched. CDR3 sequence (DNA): TGCGCCAGCAGCCCCTGGACAGGGGTCGTTACCCAGCCCCAGCATTTT. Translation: CASSPWTGVVTQPQHF.